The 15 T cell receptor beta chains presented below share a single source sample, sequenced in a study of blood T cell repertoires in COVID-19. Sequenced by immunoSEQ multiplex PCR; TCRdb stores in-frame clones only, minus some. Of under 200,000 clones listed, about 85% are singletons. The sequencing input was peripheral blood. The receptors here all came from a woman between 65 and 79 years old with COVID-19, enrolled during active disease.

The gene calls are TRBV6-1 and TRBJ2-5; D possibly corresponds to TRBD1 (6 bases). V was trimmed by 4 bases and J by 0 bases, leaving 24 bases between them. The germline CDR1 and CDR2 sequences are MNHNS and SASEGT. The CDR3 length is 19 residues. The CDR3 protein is CASSGSPTRTASYQETQYF. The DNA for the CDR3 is TGTGCCAGCAGTGGTAGTCCGACCAGGACAGCTTCATACCAAGAGACCCAGTACTTC.

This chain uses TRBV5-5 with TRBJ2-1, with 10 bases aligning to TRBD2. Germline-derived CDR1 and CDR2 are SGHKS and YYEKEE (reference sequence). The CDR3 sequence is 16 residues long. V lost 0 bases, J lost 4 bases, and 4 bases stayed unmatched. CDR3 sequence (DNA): TGTGCCAGCAGCTTGGAGCTAGCGGGGGCTTACAATGAGCAGTTCTTC. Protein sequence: CASSLELAGAYNEQFF.

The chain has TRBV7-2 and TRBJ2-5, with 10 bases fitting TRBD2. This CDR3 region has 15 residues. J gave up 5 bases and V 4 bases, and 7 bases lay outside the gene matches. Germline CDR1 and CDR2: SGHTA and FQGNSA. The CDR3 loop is CASSSLAGAWETQYF. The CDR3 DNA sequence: TGTGCCAGCAGCTCCCTAGCGGGAGCATGGGAGACCCAGTACTTC. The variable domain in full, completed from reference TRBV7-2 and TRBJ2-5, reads GAGVSQSPSNKVTEKGKDVELRCDPISGHTALYWYRQSLGQGLEFLIYFQGNSAPDKSGLPSDRFSAERTGGSVSTLTIQRTQQEDSAVYLCASSSLAGAWETQYFGPGTRLLVL.

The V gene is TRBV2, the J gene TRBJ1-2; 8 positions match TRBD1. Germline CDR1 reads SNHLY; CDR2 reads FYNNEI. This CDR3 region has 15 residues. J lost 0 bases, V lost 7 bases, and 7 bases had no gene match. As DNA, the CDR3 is TGTGCCAGCAATAGGCAGGGGGCCGCTAACTATGGCTACACCTTC. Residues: CASNRQGAANYGYTF.

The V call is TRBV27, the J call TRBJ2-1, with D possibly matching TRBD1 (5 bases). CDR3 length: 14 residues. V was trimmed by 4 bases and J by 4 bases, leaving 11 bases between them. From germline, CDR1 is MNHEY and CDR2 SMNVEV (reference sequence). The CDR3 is CASSSPSGYNEQFF. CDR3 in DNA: TGTGCCAGCAGTTCACCATCAGGGTACAATGAGCAGTTCTTC.

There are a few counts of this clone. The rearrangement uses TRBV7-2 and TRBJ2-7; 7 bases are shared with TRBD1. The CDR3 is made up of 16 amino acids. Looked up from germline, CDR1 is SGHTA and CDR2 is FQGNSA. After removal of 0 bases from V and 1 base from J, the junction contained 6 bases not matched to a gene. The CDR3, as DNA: TGTGCCAGCAGCTTAGCGCACGACAGGGCGTCCTACGAGCAGTACTTC. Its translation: CASSLAHDRASYEQYF.

CDR3 protein: CASSLVAGGPVDTQYF. In DNA, the CDR3 is TGTGCCAGCAGCTTAGTAGCGGGGGGGCCCGTCGATACGCAGTATTTT. The genes are TRBV7-8 and TRBJ2-3, with 11 nucleotides matching TRBD2. Germline V gives CDR1 SGHVS, CDR2 FQNEAQ. The CDR3 spans 16 residues. The V segment lost 1 base and the J segment 6 bases; nucleotides outside the gene matches: 6.

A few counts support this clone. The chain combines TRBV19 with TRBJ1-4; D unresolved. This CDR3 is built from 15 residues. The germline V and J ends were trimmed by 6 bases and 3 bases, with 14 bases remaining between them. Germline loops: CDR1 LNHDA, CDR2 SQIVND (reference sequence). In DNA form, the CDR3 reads TGTGCCAGTAGACCGACACCGCCGGCTAATGAAAAACTGTTTTTT. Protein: CASRPTPPANEKLFF.

The CDR3 region is CASSPGGLVSYEQYF. The CDR3 region has the DNA TGTGCCAGCAGCCCGGGGGGATTGGTATCCTACGAGCAGTACTTC. The chain combines TRBV5-4 with TRBJ2-7; TRBD2 agrees at 7 bases. CDR1 SGHNT and CDR2 YYREEE come from the germline V gene (reference sequence). The CDR3 has 15 amino acids. Losses at the gene ends were 4 bases for V and 1 base for J; bases not matched to a gene: 8.

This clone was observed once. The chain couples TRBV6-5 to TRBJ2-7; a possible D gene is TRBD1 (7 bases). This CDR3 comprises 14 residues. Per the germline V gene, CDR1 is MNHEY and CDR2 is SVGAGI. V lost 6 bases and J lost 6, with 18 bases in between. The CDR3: CASRQPTGTAEQYF. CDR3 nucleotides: TGTGCCAGCAGGCAGCCGACAGGGACTGCCGAGCAGTACTTC.

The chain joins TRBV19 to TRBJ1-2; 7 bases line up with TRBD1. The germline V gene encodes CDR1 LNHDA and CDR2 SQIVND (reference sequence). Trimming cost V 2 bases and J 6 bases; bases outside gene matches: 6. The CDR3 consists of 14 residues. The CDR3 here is CASSIRTGANGYTF. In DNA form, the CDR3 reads TGTGCCAGTAGTATACGAACAGGGGCGAATGGCTACACCTTC.

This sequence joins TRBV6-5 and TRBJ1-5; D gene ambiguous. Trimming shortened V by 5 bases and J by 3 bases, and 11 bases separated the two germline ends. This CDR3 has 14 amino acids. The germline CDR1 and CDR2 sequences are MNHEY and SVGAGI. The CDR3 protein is CASSRDSVNQPQHF. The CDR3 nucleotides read TGTGCCAGCAGTCGCGATTCGGTCAATCAGCCCCAGCATTTT.

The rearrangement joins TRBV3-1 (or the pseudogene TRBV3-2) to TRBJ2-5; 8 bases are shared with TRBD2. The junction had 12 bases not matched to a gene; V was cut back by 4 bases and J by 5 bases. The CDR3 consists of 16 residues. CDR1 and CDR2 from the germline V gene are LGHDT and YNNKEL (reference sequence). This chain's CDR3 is CASSRQLAAGSETQYF. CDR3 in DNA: TGTGCCAGCAGCCGACAACTAGCGGCGGGCTCCGAGACCCAGTACTTC.

In nucleotides, the CDR3 is TGTGCCAGCAGTTACGCAGGGGGTAGCAATCAGCCCCAGCATTTT. Protein product: CASSYAGGSNQPQHF. The rearrangement joins TRBV6-2 or TRBV6-3 to TRBJ1-5; 7 nucleotides match TRBD1. Trimming cost V 2 bases and J 0 bases; bases outside gene matches: 1. From germline, CDR1 is MNHEY and CDR2 SVGEGT. This CDR3 is built from 15 residues.

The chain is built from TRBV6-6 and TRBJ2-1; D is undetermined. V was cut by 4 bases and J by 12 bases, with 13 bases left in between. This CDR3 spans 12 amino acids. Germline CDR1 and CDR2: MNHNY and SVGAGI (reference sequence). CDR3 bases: TGTGCCAGCAGTTCCCTCCAGCGAGGGCAGTTCTTC. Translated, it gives CASSSLQRGQFF.